This T cell receptor beta chain appears in the sequencing data of a study of blood T cell repertoires in COVID-19 (dated by TCRdb to the early 2020s). With regard to the full study: Samples from collaborators originated in the United States, Italy and Spain and spanned both the acute and convalescent phases of COVID-19. Sample metadata almost always included a de-identified subject ID, COVID-19 status, age in years and sex. The samples were drawn from two sources: the first 160 participants of the ongoing ImmuneRACE study, and about 1,300 subjects contributed by 6 global collaborators. The repertoires were released in a freely available public database intended as a resource for research on the immune response to SARS-CoV-2. The prospective study material was composed of cDNA or gDNA derived from T cells, B-cell-depleted T cells, or PBMCs. Subjects who had been exposed to COVID-19, were actively infected with it, or had recovered from it provided the deeply sampled blood TCRbeta repertoires that made up the dataset. Where HLA class I and class II types were available, the types were taken from metadata supplied by the sample provider, not from assay-based typing. The study at large found these results: The quantity of clinical and demographic metadata differed by source and by participant and was supplied without curation.

The immunoSEQ Assay, a bias-controlled multiplex PCR, was used to amplify TCRbeta CDR3 regions from genomic DNA. The study's own analysis went as follows. The number of nucleated cells in each sample was estimated by amplification of reference gene primers within the assay. To quantify the absolute abundance of each unique TCRbeta CDR3 rearrangement, sequence reads were collapsed and filtered. Productive Simpson clonality was computed per sample as the square root of Simpson's diversity index over productive rearrangements. Entries here come from immuneACCESS through TCRdb and include only in-frame sequences with V and J called. Some clones fail to appear in such tables; in the studies checked, an unresolved V gene covers under half of the shortfall, and the cause of the remainder is unknown. The V and J calls and clone size are taken from that table; D and trimming were inferred from the DNA. Present in this sample are hundreds of thousands of clones, around 80% of which were seen just once. The ten biggest clones cover approximately 5% of the sample.

CDR1 and CDR2, per the germline V gene, are SGHAT and FQNNGV. Trimming takes 7 bases from V and 3 bases from J, and the germline ends sit 12 bases apart. Including cysteine and phenylalanine, the CDR3 has 13 amino acids. The DNA shown is the 39-base CDR3, in frame from base 1. Enrolling through a virtual design, the prospective study's participants ranged in age from roughly 18 to 95 years and lived across roughly 24 United States geographic areas. To assign participants to cohorts, the prospective study relied on clinical history that participants themselves reported in a screening survey and a study questionnaire. Exposed participants had been in contact with someone with a PCR-confirmed or clinician-diagnosed COVID-19 case within 2 weeks of study entry. Each participant in the prospective study had whole blood, serum and a nasopharyngeal or oropharyngeal swab collected by mobile phlebotomists. Additional blood draws and questionnaires over an approximately two-month period could optionally be provided by prospective study participants. Blood samples from the prospective study were shipped frozen or at room temperature prior to DNA extraction.

To note about this clone: Its recognized antigen is unknown. Within one base of it there is no much larger clone, and no base qualities were kept.

The TCR sequence derives from a man aged 40-49 years who had been exposed to COVID-19. The sequence joins TRBV11-2 to TRBJ1-1; the D gene is perhaps TRBD1, from 6 matching bases. Sequences were obtained from PBMCs or T cells enriched from blood (not recorded which). The CDR3 corresponds to CASTKGGYTEAFF. The base sequence is TGTGCCAGCACCAAGGGGGGGTACACTGAAGCTTTCTTT.